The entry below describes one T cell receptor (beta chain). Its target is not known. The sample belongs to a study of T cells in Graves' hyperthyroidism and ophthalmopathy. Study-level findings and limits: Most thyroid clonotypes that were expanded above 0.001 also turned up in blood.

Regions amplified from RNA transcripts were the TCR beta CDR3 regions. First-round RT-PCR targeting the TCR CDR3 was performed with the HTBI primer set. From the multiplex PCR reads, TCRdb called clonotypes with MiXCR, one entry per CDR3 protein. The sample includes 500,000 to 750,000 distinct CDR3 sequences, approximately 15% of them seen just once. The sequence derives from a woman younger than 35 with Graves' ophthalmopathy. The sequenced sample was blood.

The CDR3 DNA reads as TGTGCCAGCAGCCCACAATCGGATCTTAATCAGCCCCAGCATTTT. Protein sequence: CASSPQSDLNQPQHF. The rearrangement joins TRBV9 to TRBJ1-5; no clear D gene. The CDR3 loop spans 15 amino acids. The germline gives CDR1 SGDLS, CDR2 YYNGEE. Trimming cost V 4 bases and J 4 bases, with 15 bases left between them.